This record looks at one T cell receptor beta chain sequence and its context. Participants were aged about 18 to 100 years from roughly 25 US areas. Participant-given clinical history determined each cohort assignment. In the original processing: Estimates of nucleated cell counts were drawn from the amplification of reference gene primers. Produced via immunoSEQ multiplex PCR; TCRdb's table is partial and in-frame only. V and J calls and clone size are those listed in that table; D and trimming were worked out from the DNA. This table has 400,000 or so clones, approximately 85% appearing once. The germline gives CDR1 SGHNT, CDR2 YYREEE (reference sequence). The CDR3 runs 18 residues. V gave up 4 bases and J gave up 0 bases; unmatched junction bases: 9. This sample was taken from a study of blood T cell repertoires in COVID-19. Study-wide context: Nucleic acid was either cDNA or gDNA, and it came from T cells, B-cell-depleted T cells, or PBMCs.

The receptor was isolated from a woman aged 40 to 55 with acute COVID-19. V and J are TRBV5-4 and TRBJ2-6; 8 bases line up with TRBD1. The specimen was PBMCs or T cells enriched from blood (not recorded which). The CDR3 loop is CASSHGQGAVSGANVLTF. DNA of the CDR3: TGTGCCAGCAGCCATGGACAGGGTGCGGTCTCTGGGGCCAACGTCCTGACTTTC.